This T cell receptor (beta chain) was identified during a study of cytomegalovirus exposure and HLA in healthy donors. The PCR contained 60 Vbeta and 13 Jbeta primers. Produced via immunoSEQ multiplex PCR; TCRdb's table is partial and in-frame only. The table has fewer than 95,000 clones, 80% seen once; the top ten hold 2% to 2.5%. Looked up from germline, CDR1 is ENHRY and CDR2 is SYGVKD. V dropped 3 bases and J dropped 6; count of bases not matched to a gene: 10. The CDR3 runs 15 residues. The chain combines TRBV10-3 with TRBJ1-1; TRBD1 matches 7 bases. Material: PBMCs. This sequence originates from a man between 18 and 29 years old in good health and CMV-seronegative. The CDR3 DNA sequence: TGTGCCATCAGTGATCCGGGACAGAGAACGGCTGAAGCTTTCTTT. Residues: CAISDPGQRTAEAFF.